The 10 T cell receptor beta chains below were found in one sample sequenced in a study of identical twins. TCRdb processed the 5' RACE reads anew with MiXCR; each CDR3 protein has one entry. The repertoire holds hundreds of thousands of distinct CDR3 sequences, with around 8.8% as singletons. The sample was also reused in another study, on yellow fever vaccine responses in identical twins.

Sequenced sample: memory (CD45RO+) T cells sorted from blood. These receptors came from a woman between 18 and 30 years old in good health.

V and J are TRBV5-1 and TRBJ1-6; the match to TRBD1 covers 7 bases. J was trimmed by 7 bases and V by 2 bases; bases with no gene match: 6. The CDR3 runs 15 residues. Looked up from germline, CDR1 is SGHRS and CDR2 is YFSETQ. CDR3 coding DNA: TGCGCCAGCAGCTTAGGGACAGTTGGGAATTCACCCCTCCACTTT. As protein: CASSLGTVGNSPLHF.

The chain recombines TRBV11-3 with TRBJ2-7; TRBD1 aligns across 11 bases. Trimming at V came to 3 bases and at J to 3 bases, leaving 4 bases not matched to a gene. This CDR3 is 15 amino acids long. Germline lookup yields CDR1 SGHNT and CDR2 YENEEA. CDR3: CASSLGTGGFYEQYF. The DNA for the CDR3 is TGTGCCAGCAGCTTGGGGACAGGGGGATTCTACGAGCAGTACTTC.

The V call is TRBV3-1, the J call TRBJ2-5, with TRBD2 as a possible D gene (6 bases). The CDR3 loop spans 13 amino acids. The germline gives CDR1 LGHDT, CDR2 YNNKEL (reference sequence). V lost 7 bases to trimming and J lost 4 bases, with 13 bases between them. DNA of the CDR3: TGTGCCAGCACGAGCGGGTCCCGAGAGACCCAGTACTTC. Its protein product is CASTSGSRETQYF.

Written as DNA, the CDR3 is TGTGCCAGCAGCTTTGGGACAGACACTGAAGCTTTCTTT. This codes for CASSFGTDTEAFF. This chain links TRBV7-9 with TRBJ1-1; the match to TRBD1 covers 7 bases. V was pared by 3 bases and J by 3 bases, with 1 base of the junction left unmatched. Per the germline V gene, CDR1 is SEHNR and CDR2 is FQNEAQ (reference sequence). The length of the CDR3 is 13 residues. The whole variable domain, remainder taken from reference TRBV7-9 and TRBJ1-1, is DTGVSQNPRHKITKRGQNVTFRCDPISEHNRLYWYRQTLGQGPEFLTYFQNEAQLEKSRLLSDRFSAERPKGSFSTLEIQRTEQGDSAMYLCASSFGTDTEAFFGQGTRLTVV.

The V call is TRBV4-1, the J call TRBJ2-7; D might be TRBD1 (5 bases). Trimming removed 1 base at V and 6 bases at J, with 16 bases between. Germline CDR1 reads MGHRA; CDR2 reads YSYEKL. This CDR3 comprises 15 residues. DNA of the CDR3: TGCGCCAGCAGCCAAGGCGATCACCACAGGTTCGAGCAGTACGTC. This translates into CASSQGDHHRFEQYV.

The chain recombines TRBV3-1 with TRBJ1-2; no firm D call. The V end lost 4 bases, the J end lost 8 bases, and 23 bases lay between the germline ends. The germline CDR1 and CDR2 sequences are LGHDT and YNNKEL (reference sequence). This CDR3 region has 16 residues. As DNA, the CDR3 is TGTGCCAGCAGCCCCGACCGCTCACGCGGTTGGATCGGCTACACCTTC. Its protein is CASSPDRSRGWIGYTF.

The rearrangement uses TRBV5-1 and TRBJ1-2, with a possible D match to TRBD1 (5 bases). CDR1 is SGHRS and CDR2 is YFSETQ in the germline V gene. CDR3 length: 20 amino acids. Deletions cut 2 bases from V and 2 bases from J, with 28 bases between. The CDR3 loop is CASSFEKAGGTSRPNYGYTF. The DNA for the CDR3 is TGCGCCAGCAGCTTTGAGAAAGCCGGAGGGACCTCTCGCCCGAACTATGGCTACACCTTC.

This clonotype was picked up a small number of times. The chain joins TRBV5-1 to TRBJ1-1, with TRBD1 matching over 7 bases. Germline assignment: CDR1 SGHRS and CDR2 YFSETQ. The V gene end was trimmed by 2 bases and the J gene end by 1 base; junction bases not matched to a gene: 5. The CDR3 runs 15 residues. The CDR3 DNA is TGCGCCAGCAGCTTCTACGGGACAGCGAACACTGAAGCTTTCTTT. Protein: CASSFYGTANTEAFF.

The rearrangement joins TRBV6-4 to TRBJ2-2; D is unresolved. Germline V lookup: CDR1 MRHNA, CDR2 SNTAGT. This CDR3 spans 14 amino acids. V dropped 3 bases and J dropped 7 bases, with 12 bases sitting between them. The CDR3 region has the DNA TGTGCCAGCAGTGAGGAAGCTTCGTACGGGGAGCTGTTTTTT. Encoded protein: CASSEEASYGELFF.

The chain combines TRBV20-1 with TRBJ1-1; TRBD1 might be the D (6 bases). In germline, CDR1 is DFQATT, CDR2 SNEGSKA (reference sequence). The CDR3 is 11 residues long. Trimming took off 5 bases at V and 3 bases at J, with 7 bases between the two ends. The chain's CDR3 is CSAGQYTEAFF. The CDR3, as DNA: TGCAGTGCTGGACAGTACACTGAAGCTTTCTTT.